This T cell receptor (beta chain) originates from a study of blood T cell repertoires in COVID-19. Clones were sequenced by immunoSEQ multiplex PCR, and TCRdb holds only the in-frame ones, with some missing. The repertoire holds approximately 170,000 clones, with 90% as singletons. From germline, CDR1 is SGHRS and CDR2 YFSETQ. There are 13 residues in the CDR3. The V end lost 1 base, the J end lost 3 bases, and 8 bases lay between the germline ends. Sequenced: peripheral blood. The TCR was taken from a man aged 55 to 70 with active or convalescent COVID-19. The chain recombines TRBV5-1 with TRBJ2-7, with D unresolved. CDR3 bases: TGCGCCAGCAGCTTGCTCAGAAACTACGAGCAGTACTTC. Translation gives CASSLLRNYEQYF.